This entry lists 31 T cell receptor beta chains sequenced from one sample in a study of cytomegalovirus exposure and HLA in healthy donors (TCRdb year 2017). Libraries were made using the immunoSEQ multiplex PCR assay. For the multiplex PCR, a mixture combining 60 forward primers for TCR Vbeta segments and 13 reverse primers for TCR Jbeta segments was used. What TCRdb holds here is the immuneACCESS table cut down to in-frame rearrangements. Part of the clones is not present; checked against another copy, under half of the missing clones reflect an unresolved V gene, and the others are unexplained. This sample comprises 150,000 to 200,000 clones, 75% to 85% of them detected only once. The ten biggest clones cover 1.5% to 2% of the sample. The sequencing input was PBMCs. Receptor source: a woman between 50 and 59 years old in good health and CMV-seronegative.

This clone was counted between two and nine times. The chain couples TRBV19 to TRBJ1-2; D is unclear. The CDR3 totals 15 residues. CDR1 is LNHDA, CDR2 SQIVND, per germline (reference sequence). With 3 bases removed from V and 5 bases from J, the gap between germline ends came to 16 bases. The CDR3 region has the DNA TGTGCCAGTAGTATCCCGGGGTACCTTCGATATGGCTACACCTTC. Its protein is CASSIPGYLRYGYTF.

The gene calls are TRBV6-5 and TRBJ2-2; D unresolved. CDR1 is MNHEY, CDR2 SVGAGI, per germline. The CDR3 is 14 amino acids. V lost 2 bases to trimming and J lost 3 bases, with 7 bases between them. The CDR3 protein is CASSYSPDTGELFF. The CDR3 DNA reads TGTGCCAGCAGTTACAGTCCGGACACCGGGGAGCTGTTTTTT.

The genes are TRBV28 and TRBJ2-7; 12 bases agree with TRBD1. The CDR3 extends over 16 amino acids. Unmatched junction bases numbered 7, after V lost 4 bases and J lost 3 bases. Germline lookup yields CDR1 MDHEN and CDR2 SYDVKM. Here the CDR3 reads CASSYPGTGGFYEQYF. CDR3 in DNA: TGTGCCAGCAGTTATCCCGGGACAGGGGGCTTCTACGAGCAGTACTTC.

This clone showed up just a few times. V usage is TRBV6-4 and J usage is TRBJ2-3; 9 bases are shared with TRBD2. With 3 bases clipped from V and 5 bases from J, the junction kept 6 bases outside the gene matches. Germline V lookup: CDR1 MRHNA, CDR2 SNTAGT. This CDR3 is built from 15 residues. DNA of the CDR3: TGTGCCAGCAGTGAAGGGGCGGGGGGGCAAGATACGCAGTATTTT. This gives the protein CASSEGAGGQDTQYF.

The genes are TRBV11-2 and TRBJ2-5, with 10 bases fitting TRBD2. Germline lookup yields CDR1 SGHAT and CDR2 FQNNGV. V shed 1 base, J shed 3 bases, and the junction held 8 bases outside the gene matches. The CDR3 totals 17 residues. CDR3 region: CASSLGRASGREETQYF. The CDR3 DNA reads TGTGCCAGCAGCTTAGGTAGGGCTAGCGGGAGAGAAGAGACCCAGTACTTC.

CDR3: CASSLAAGVAGANVLTF. CDR3 bases: TGCGCCAGCAGCTTGGCCGCGGGAGTGGCTGGGGCCAACGTCCTGACTTTC. V is TRBV5-1 and J is TRBJ2-6; 7 bases are a match to TRBD2. CDR3 size: 17 residues. Per the germline V gene, CDR1 is SGHRS and CDR2 is YFSETQ. V lost 0 bases, J lost 2 bases, and 5 bases stayed unmatched.

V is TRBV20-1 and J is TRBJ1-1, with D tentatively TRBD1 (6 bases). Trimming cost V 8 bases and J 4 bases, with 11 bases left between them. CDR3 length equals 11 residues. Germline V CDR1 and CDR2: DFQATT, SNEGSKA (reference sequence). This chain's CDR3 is CSKQGGTEAFF. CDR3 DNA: TGCAGTAAACAGGGTGGCACTGAAGCTTTCTTT.

In nucleotides, the CDR3 is TGTGCCAGCAGTCTAACTAGCTTGAATGAGCAGTTCTTC. This sequence encodes CASSLTSLNEQFF. V and J are TRBV27 and TRBJ2-1; possibly TRBD2 for D (6 bases). There are 13 residues in the CDR3. Germline V gives CDR1 MNHEY, CDR2 SMNVEV (reference sequence). Trimming pared 5 bases from V and 7 bases from J, leaving 12 bases between.

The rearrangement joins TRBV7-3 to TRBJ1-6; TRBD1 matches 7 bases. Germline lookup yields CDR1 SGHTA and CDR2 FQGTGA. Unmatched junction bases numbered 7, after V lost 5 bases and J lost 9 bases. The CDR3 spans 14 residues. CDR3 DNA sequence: TGTGCCAGCAGCCGAGGGGACAGCGGTTCACCCCTCCACTTT. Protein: CASSRGDSGSPLHF. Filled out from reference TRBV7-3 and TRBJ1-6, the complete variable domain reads GAGVSQTPSNKVTEKGKYVELRCDPISGHTALYWYRQSLGQGPEFLIYFQGTGAADDSGLPNDRFFAVRPEGSVSTLKIQRTERGDSAVYLCASSRGDSGSPLHFGNGTRLTVT.

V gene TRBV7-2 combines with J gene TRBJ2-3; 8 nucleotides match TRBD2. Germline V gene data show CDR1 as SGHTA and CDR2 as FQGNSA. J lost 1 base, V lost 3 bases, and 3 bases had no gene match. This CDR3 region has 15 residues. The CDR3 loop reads CASSFRAGGTDTQYF. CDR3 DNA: TGTGCCAGCAGCTTTCGAGCGGGAGGCACAGATACGCAGTATTTT.

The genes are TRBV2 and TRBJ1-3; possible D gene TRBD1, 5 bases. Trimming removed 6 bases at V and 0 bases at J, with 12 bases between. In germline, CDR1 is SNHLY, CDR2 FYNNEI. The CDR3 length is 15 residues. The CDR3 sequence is CASSQGPNSGNTIYF. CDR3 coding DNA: TGTGCCAGCAGCCAGGGCCCAAACTCTGGAAACACCATATATTTT.

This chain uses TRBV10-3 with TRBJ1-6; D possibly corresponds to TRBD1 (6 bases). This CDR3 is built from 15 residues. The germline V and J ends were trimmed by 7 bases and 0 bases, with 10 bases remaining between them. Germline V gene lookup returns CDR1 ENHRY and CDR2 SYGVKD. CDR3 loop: CAITEDSSYNSPLHF. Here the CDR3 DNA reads TGTGCCATCACCGAGGACAGCTCCTATAATTCACCCCTCCACTTT.

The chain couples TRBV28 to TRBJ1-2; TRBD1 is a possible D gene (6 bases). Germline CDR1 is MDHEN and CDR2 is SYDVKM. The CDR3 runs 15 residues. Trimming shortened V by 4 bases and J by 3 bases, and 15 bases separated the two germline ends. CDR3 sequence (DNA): TGTGCCAGCAGTTCCCCCACAGGGAATTACTATGGCTACACCTTC. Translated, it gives CASSSPTGNYYGYTF.

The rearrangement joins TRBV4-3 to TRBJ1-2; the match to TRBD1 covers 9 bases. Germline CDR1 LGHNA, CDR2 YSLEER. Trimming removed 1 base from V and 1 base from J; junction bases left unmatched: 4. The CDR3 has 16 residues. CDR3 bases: TGCGCCAGCAGCCAAGTCCCGGGACAGGGTAACTATGGCTACACCTTC. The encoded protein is CASSQVPGQGNYGYTF.

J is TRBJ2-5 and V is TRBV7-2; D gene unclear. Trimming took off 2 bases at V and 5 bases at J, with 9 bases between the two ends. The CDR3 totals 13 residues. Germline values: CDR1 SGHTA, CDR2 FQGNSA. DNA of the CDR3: TGTGCCAGCAGCTTAAATACTTGGGAGACCCAGTACTTC. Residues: CASSLNTWETQYF.

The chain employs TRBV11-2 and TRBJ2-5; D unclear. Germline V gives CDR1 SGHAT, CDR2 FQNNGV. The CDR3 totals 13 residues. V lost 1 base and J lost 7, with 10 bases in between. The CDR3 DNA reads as TGTGCCAGCAGCTTAGGGGTCGGCGGGACCCAGTACTTC. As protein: CASSLGVGGTQYF.

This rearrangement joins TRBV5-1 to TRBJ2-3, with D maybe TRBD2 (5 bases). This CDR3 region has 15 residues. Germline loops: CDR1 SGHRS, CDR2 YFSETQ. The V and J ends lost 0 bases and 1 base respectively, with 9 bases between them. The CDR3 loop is CASSLGGWGTDTQYF. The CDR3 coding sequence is TGCGCCAGCAGCTTGGGCGGGTGGGGCACAGATACGCAGTATTTT.

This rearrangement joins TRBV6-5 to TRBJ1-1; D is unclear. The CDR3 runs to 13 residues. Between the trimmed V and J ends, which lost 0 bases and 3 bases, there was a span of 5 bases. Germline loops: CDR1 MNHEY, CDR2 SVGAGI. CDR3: CASSYSQYTEAFF. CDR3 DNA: TGTGCCAGCAGTTACTCTCAGTACACTGAAGCTTTCTTT.

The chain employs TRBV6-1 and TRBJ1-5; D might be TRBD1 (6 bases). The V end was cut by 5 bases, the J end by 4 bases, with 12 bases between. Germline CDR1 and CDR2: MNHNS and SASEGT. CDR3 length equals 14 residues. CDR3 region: CASSSGGGNQPQHF. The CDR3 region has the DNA TGTGCCAGCAGTTCGGGAGGGGGAAATCAGCCCCAGCATTTT.

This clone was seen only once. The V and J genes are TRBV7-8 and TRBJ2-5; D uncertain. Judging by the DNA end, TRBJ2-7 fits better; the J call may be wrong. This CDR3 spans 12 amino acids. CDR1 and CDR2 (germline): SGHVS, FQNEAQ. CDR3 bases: TGTGCCAGCAGCATAGTTACCTACGAGCAGTACTTC. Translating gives CASSIVTYEQYF.

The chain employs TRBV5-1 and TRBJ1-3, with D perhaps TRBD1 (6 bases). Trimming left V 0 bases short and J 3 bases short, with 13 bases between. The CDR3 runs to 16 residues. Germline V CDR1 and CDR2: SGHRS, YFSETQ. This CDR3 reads CASSLAPGGSGNTIYF. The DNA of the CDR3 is TGCGCCAGCAGCTTGGCGCCTGGGGGCAGTGGAAACACCATATATTTT.

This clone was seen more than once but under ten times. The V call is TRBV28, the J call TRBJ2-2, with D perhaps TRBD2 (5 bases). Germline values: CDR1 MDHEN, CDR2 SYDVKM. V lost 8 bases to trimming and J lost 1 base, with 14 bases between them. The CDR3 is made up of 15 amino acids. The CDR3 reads CASGSWTLNTGELFF. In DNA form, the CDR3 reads TGTGCCAGCGGCTCGTGGACTCTGAACACCGGGGAGCTGTTTTTT. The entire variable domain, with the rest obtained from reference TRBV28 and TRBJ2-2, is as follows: DVKVTQSSRYLVKRTGEKVFLECVQDMDHENMFWYRQDPGLGLRLIYFSYDVKMKEKGDIPEGYSVSREKKERFSLILESASTNQTSMYLCASGSWTLNTGELFFGEGSRLTVL.

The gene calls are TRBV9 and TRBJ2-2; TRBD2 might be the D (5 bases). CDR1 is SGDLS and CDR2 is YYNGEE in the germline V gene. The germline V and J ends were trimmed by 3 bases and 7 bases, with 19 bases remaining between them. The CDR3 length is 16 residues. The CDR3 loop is CASSATLDHAGGELFF. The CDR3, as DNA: TGTGCCAGCAGCGCCACTTTGGACCACGCGGGCGGGGAGCTGTTTTTT. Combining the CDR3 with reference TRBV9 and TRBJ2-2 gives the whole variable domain DSGVTQTPKHLITATGQRVTLRCSPRSGDLSVYWYQQSLDQGLQFLIQYYNGEERAKGNILERFSAQQFPDLHSELNLSSLELGDSALYFCASSATLDHAGGELFFGEGSRLTVL.

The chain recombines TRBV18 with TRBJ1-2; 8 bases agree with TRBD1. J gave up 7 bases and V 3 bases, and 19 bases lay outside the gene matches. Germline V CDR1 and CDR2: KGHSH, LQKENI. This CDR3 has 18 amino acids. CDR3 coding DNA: TGTGCCAGCTCACCCACCCGTGGGACAGGCACCTTGGCGCGTGGCTACACCTTC. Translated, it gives CASSPTRGTGTLARGYTF.

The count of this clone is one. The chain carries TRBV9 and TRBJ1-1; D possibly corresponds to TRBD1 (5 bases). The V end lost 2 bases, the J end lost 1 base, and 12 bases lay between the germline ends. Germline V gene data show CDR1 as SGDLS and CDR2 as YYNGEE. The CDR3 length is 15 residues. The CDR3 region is CASSVKAGGNTEAFF. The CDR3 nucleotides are TGTGCCAGCAGCGTGAAGGCCGGGGGGAACACTGAAGCTTTCTTT. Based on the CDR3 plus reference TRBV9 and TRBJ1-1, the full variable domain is DSGVTQTPKHLITATGQRVTLRCSPRSGDLSVYWYQQSLDQGLQFLIQYYNGEERAKGNILERFSAQQFPDLHSELNLSSLELGDSALYFCASSVKAGGNTEAFFGQGTRLTVV.

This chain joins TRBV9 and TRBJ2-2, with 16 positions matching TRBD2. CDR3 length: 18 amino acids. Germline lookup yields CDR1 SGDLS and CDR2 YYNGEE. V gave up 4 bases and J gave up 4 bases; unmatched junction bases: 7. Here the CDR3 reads CASSRGLAGGPRTGELFF. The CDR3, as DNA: TGTGCCAGCAGCCGGGGACTAGCGGGGGGGCCGCGCACCGGGGAGCTGTTTTTT.

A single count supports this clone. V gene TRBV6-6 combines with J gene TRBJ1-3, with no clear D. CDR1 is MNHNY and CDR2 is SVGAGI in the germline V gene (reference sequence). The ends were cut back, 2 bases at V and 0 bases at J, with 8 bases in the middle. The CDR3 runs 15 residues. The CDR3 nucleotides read TGTGCCAGCAGTTACCAGGCCGACTCTGGAAACACCATATATTTT. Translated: CASSYQADSGNTIYF.

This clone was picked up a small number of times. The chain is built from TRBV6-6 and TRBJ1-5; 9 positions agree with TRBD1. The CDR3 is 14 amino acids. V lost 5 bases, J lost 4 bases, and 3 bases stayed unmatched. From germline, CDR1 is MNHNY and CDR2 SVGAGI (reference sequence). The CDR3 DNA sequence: TGTGCCAGCAGTCTTGACAGGGGGAATCAGCCCCAGCATTTT. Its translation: CASSLDRGNQPQHF.

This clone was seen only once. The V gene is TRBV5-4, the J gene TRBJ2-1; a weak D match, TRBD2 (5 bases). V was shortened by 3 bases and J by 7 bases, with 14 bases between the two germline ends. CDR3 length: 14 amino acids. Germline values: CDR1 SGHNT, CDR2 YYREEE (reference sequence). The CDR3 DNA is TGTGCCAGCAGCTGGGAATCGTCGGGAAATGAGCAGTTCTTC. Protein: CASSWESSGNEQFF.

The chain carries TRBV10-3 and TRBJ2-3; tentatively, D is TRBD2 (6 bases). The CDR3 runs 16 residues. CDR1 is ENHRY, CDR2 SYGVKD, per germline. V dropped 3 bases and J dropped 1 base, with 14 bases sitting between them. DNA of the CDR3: TGTGCCATCAGTGATTCCACTACGGGGGGCACAGATACGCAGTATTTT. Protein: CAISDSTTGGTDTQYF.

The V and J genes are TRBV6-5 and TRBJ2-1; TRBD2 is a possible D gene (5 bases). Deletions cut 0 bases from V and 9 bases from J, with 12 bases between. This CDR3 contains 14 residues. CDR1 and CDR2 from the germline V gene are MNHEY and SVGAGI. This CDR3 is CASSYSLLEVEQFF. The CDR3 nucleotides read TGTGCCAGCAGTTACTCACTACTAGAAGTTGAGCAGTTCTTC.